This is a list of T cell receptor beta chains from one sample in a study of OX40 agonist ivuxolimab in advanced cancers. The data were produced by immunoSEQ multiplex PCR, yet TCRdb's version contains in-frame clones alone and is incomplete. The sample contains under 85,000 clones, 80% to 90% of which appear only once. The sample consisted of CD4+ or CD8+ T cells sorted from blood, taken in a trial of the OX40 agonist ivuxolimab. The receptors were sampled from an adult with an advanced solid tumor such as melanoma, head and neck, liver or kidney cancer. Both conserved end residues are part of each CDR3. A D gene is named only where the DNA matches it firmly. Clone sizes are given selectively: once, few, many, or a class where the clone is expanded.

D: TRBD2
V: TRBV19
J: TRBJ2-3
size: NA
DNA: TGTGCCAGTCGGGGCGGGGGGTTCACAGATACGCAGTATTTT
CDR3: CASRGGGFTDTQYF

D: NA
V: TRBV5-4
J: TRBJ2-7
size: NA
DNA: TGTGCCAGCAGCTTGCAAGGGTACGAGCAGTACTTC
CDR3: CASSLQGYEQYF

D: NA
V: TRBV7-9
J: TRBJ2-3
size: NA
DNA: TGTGCCAGCAGCCCGGACAGTCCTTTAGCAGATACGCAGTATTTT
CDR3: CASSPDSPLADTQYF

D: NA
V: TRBV18
J: TRBJ1-1
size: NA
DNA: TGTGCCAGCTCCGCGAGGAAAGGGAATGGGAACACTGAAGCTTTCTTT
CDR3: CASSARKGNGNTEAFF

D: NA
V: TRBV6-5
J: TRBJ1-4
size: once
DNA: TGTGCCAGCAGTTATGGTTGGAGGAATGAAAAACTGTTTTTT
CDR3: CASSYGWRNEKLFF

D: NA
V: TRBV7-6
J: TRBJ2-3
size: NA
DNA: TGTGCCAGCAGCTTAAGGCAGGGAAGCACAGATACGCAGTATTTT
CDR3: CASSLRQGSTDTQYF

D: TRBD2
V: TRBV7-3
J: TRBJ2-6
size: NA
DNA: TGTGCCAGCAGCTTAAGGCCCTCCATGGGACTAGCGGGCGGGGCTTCCGGGGCCAACGTCCTGACTTTC
CDR3: CASSLRPSMGLAGGASGANVLTF

D: NA
V: TRBV29-1
J: TRBJ1-3
size: NA
DNA: TGCAGCGTTCTCGGGGGCGTCGGCGGAAACACCATATATTTT
CDR3: CSVLGGVGGNTIYF

D: NA
V: TRBV18
J: TRBJ2-7
size: NA
DNA: TGTGCCAGCTCACCACCGGCGGGGGCGGGTCTGAGGGAGCAGTACTTC
CDR3: CASSPPAGAGLREQYF

D: NA
V: TRBV5-5
J: TRBJ1-2
size: NA
DNA: TGTGCCAGCAGCCTGGGGGCCGGGGCTTATGGCTACACCTTC
CDR3: CASSLGAGAYGYTF

D: TRBD1
V: TRBV7-8
J: TRBJ2-4
size: NA
DNA: TGTGCCAGCAGCAAGGACAGGGGAGACATTCAGTACTTC
CDR3: CASSKDRGDIQYF

D: NA
V: TRBV14
J: TRBJ1-6
size: NA
DNA: TGTGCCAGCAGCCAGTGGGGGGGATCCTATAATTCACCCCTCCACTTT
CDR3: CASSQWGGSYNSPLHF

D: NA
V: TRBV5-8
J: TRBJ2-4
size: NA
DNA: TGTGCCAGCAGCTTGAATCAGGGGAACATTCAGTACTTC
CDR3: CASSLNQGNIQYF

D: NA
V: TRBV11-1
J: TRBJ2-4
size: few
DNA: TGTGCCAGCAGCTTAGCGCGGTGGGGCATTCAGTACTTC
CDR3: CASSLARWGIQYF

D: TRBD1
V: TRBV2
J: TRBJ2-5
size: NA
DNA: TGTGCCAGCAGTCCCATGGGGTGGACAGGGAGGCGAGTTGGAGAGACCCAGTACTTC
CDR3: CASSPMGWTGRRVGETQYF

D: NA
V: TRBV7-8
J: TRBJ1-1
size: NA
DNA: TGTGCCAGCAGCCCGACAGCGAACACTGAAGCTTTCTTT
CDR3: CASSPTANTEAFF

D: NA
V: TRBV6-1
J: TRBJ2-3
size: NA
DNA: TGTGCCAGCGGGGGCGGGGGTTCTAGCACAGATACGCAGTATTTT
CDR3: CASGGGGSSTDTQYF

D: TRBD1
V: TRBV4-1
J: TRBJ2-7
size: NA
DNA: TGCGCCAGCAGCCAAGGACCGGGACAGTTCTACGAGCAGTACTTC
CDR3: CASSQGPGQFYEQYF

D: TRBD1
V: TRBV14
J: TRBJ2-5
size: NA
DNA: TGTGCCAGCAGCCAAGAGGTCAGGGGGGAGACCCAGTACTTC
CDR3: CASSQEVRGETQYF

D: NA
V: TRBV19
J: TRBJ1-6
size: NA
DNA: TGTGCCAGTAGCAAAGCTAGCTCCTATAATTCACCCCTCCACTTT
CDR3: CASSKASSYNSPLHF

D: NA
V: TRBV9
J: TRBJ2-3
size: NA
DNA: TGTGCCAGCAGCGTATCCCTATCCACAGATACGCAGTATTTT
CDR3: CASSVSLSTDTQYF

D: TRBD2
V: TRBV7-2
J: TRBJ2-3
size: NA
DNA: TGTGCCAGCAGCTTATTCGGTAGCGGGCAGAGCACAGATACGCAGTATTTT
CDR3: CASSLFGSGQSTDTQYF

D: TRBD1
V: TRBV7-8
J: TRBJ2-5
size: NA
DNA: TGTGCCAGCAGCTTGGACAGGGGGCCTGTGAAGACCCAGTACTTC
CDR3: CASSLDRGPVKTQYF